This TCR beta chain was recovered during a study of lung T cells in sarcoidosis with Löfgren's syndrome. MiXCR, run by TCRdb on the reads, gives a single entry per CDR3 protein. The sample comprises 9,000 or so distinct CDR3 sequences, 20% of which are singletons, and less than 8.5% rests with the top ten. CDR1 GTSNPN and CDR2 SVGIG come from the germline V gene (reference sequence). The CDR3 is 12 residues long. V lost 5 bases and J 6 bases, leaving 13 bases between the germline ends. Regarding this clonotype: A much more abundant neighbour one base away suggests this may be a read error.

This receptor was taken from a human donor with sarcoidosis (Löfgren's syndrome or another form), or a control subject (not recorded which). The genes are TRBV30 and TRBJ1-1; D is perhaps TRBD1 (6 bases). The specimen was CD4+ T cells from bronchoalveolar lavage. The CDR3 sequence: CAWGGQLAEAFF. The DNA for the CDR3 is TGTGCCTGGGGGGGGCAGCTCGCTGAAGCTTTCTTT. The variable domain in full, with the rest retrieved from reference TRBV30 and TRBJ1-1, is SQTIHQWPATLVQPVGSPLSLECTVEGTSNPNLYWYRQAAGRGLQLLFYSVGIGQISSEVPQNLSASRPQDRQFILSSKKLLLSDSGFYLCAWGGQLAEAFFGQGTRLTVV.